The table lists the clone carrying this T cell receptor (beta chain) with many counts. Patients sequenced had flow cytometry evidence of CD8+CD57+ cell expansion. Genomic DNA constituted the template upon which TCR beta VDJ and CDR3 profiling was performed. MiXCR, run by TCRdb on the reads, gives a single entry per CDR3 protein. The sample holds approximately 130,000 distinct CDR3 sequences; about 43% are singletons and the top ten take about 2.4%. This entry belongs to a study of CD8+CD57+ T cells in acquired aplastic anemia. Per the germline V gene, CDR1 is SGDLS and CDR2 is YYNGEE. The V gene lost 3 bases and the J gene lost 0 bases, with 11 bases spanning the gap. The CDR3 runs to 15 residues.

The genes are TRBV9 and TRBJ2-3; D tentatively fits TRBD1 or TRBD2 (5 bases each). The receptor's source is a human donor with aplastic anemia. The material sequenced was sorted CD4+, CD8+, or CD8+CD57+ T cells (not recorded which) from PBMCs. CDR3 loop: CASSDRDRSTDTQYF. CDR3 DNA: TGTGCCAGCAGCGACCGGGACCGTAGCACAGATACGCAGTATTTT. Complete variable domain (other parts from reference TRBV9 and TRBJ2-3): DSGVTQTPKHLITATGQRVTLRCSPRSGDLSVYWYQQSLDQGLQFLIQYYNGEERAKGNILERFSAQQFPDLHSELNLSSLELGDSALYFCASSDRDRSTDTQYFGPGTRLTVL.